These T cell receptor beta chains were read from a single sample in a study of CD4 T cells in relation to SARS-CoV-2 and coronaviruses. Only in-frame clones appear in the TCRdb table, and some are missing; sequencing was by immunoSEQ multiplex PCR. The repertoire holds about 54,000 clones, with under 95% as singletons. The source material was naive CD4+ T cells from PBMCs. These receptor sequences come from an adult with COVID-19. The CDR3 runs from the conserved cysteine through the conserved F or W. Fields, in order: J gene, CDR3 length, clone size, D gene, V gene, CDR3 protein, CDR3 DNA. A D gene is named only where the DNA matches it firmly. Some rows mark clone size as missing; the rest say once, few, many or name a class of expanded clone.

TRBJ2-1 | 18 | . | TRBD2 | TRBV9 | CASSQGLAGGPFYNEQFF | TGTGCCAGCAGCCAAGGACTAGCGGGAGGGCCTTTCTACAATGAGCAGTTCTTC
TRBJ1-4 | 12 | . | . | TRBV19 | CASATGNRKLFF | TGTGCCAGTGCAACAGGGAATCGAAAACTGTTTTTT
TRBJ2-1 | 13 | . | TRBD1 | TRBV10-3 | CATGQGAYNEQFF | TGTGCCACCGGACAGGGGGCGTACAATGAGCAGTTCTTC
TRBJ1-2 | 12 | few | . | TRBV2 | CASSEGVYGYTF | TGTGCCAGCAGTGAGGGGGTGTATGGCTACACCTTC
TRBJ2-1 | 13 | . | . | TRBV4-2 | CASSQVAFYEQFF | TGTGCCAGCAGCCAAGTGGCGTTTTATGAGCAGTTCTTC
TRBJ1-6 | 14 | . | . | TRBV3-1/TRBV3-2 | CASSLDTEFSPLHF | TGTGCCAGCAGCCTCGACACGGAGTTTTCACCCCTCCACTTT
TRBJ2-7 | 13 | . | TRBD1 | TRBV6-4 | CASSPGTVYEQYF | TGTGCCAGCAGTCCCGGGACAGTGTACGAGCAGTACTTC
TRBJ1-5 | 15 | . | . | TRBV28 | CASSPSGTPNQPQHF | TGTGCCAGCAGTCCATCGGGAACTCCAAATCAGCCCCAGCATTTT
TRBJ2-5 | 13 | once | . | TRBV5-5 | CASSRDPQETQYF | TGTGCCAGCAGCCGGGACCCTCAAGAGACCCAGTACTTC
TRBJ2-3 | 14 | . | TRBD2 | TRBV10-3 | CAISGTSGSDTQYF | TGTGCCATCAGTGGTACTAGCGGGAGTGATACGCAGTATTTT
TRBJ1-3 | 13 | . | . | TRBV6-5 | CASGEGSGNTIYF | TGTGCCAGCGGGGAGGGGTCTGGAAACACCATATATTTT
TRBJ2-5 | 14 | . | TRBD2 | TRBV5-6 | CASSRPRGGETQYF | TGTGCCAGCAGCAGGCCCCGGGGGGGAGAGACCCAGTACTTC
TRBJ2-3 | 20 | . | TRBD2 | TRBV11-2 | CASSLEASFGRGVRTDTQYF | TGTGCCAGCAGCTTAGAGGCCAGTTTCGGGAGGGGGGTCCGAACAGATACGCAGTATTTT
TRBJ1-2 | 12 | few | . | TRBV28 | CASSLASSGYTF | TGTGCCAGTAGTTTGGCGTCGAGTGGCTACACCTTC
TRBJ1-5 | 15 | once | . | TRBV7-2 | CASSLAQGGNQPQHF | TGTGCCAGCAGCTTAGCGCAGGGCGGCAATCAGCCCCAGCATTTT
TRBJ1-2 | 14 | . | . | TRBV11-2 | CASSLVGPGVGYTF | TGTGCCAGCAGCTTAGTGGGCCCCGGAGTAGGCTACACCTTC
TRBJ2-5 | 12 | once | . | TRBV5-6 | CATGNFQETQYF | TGTGCCACAGGAAACTTCCAAGAGACCCAGTACTTC
TRBJ2-7 | 17 | . | TRBD1 | TRBV18 | CASSPQKAGTGTYEQYF | TGTGCCAGCTCACCGCAAAAAGCCGGGACAGGGACCTACGAGCAGTACTTC
TRBJ1-3 | 14 | . | . | TRBV7-9 | CASSLGTEGNTIYF | TGTGCCAGCAGCCTGGGGACCGAGGGAAACACCATATATTTT
TRBJ2-2 | 15 | . | . | TRBV2 | CASKGVLLGIGELFF | TGTGCCAGCAAAGGCGTTCTTCTGGGGATCGGGGAGCTGTTTTTT
TRBJ2-7 | 15 | . | TRBD2 | TRBV7-9 | CASSLVLAGLLEQYF | TGTGCCAGCAGCTTAGTTTTAGCGGGACTTCTCGAGCAGTACTTC
TRBJ2-1 | 15 | once | TRBD1 | TRBV10-1 | CASRPGTGGGGEQFF | TGCGCCAGCAGACCCGGGACAGGGGGCGGCGGTGAGCAGTTCTTC
TRBJ2-1 | 15 | . | . | TRBV5-1 | CASSSEQQRYNEQFF | TGCGCCAGCAGCTCCGAACAGCAACGTTACAATGAGCAGTTCTTC
TRBJ2-1 | 12 | . | . | TRBV24-1 | CATGQDGDEQFF | TGTGCCACCGGACAAGACGGGGATGAGCAGTTCTTC
TRBJ2-5 | 16 | . | TRBD2 | TRBV11-2 | CASSLVGLADQETQYF | TGTGCCAGCAGCTTAGTGGGACTAGCGGATCAAGAGACCCAGTACTTC
TRBJ2-5 | 14 | . | . | TRBV7-9 | CASSKGLPRLAQYF | TGTGCCAGCAGTAAGGGACTCCCTCGGTTGGCCCAGTACTTC
TRBJ2-1 | 14 | . | TRBD2 | TRBV14 | CASSQTSGRNEQFF | TGTGCCAGCAGCCAGACTAGCGGGAGAAATGAGCAGTTCTTC
TRBJ2-7 | 14 | . | TRBD1 | TRBV7-2 | CASSLDRGSYEQYF | TGTGCCAGCAGCCTGGACAGGGGATCCTACGAGCAGTACTTC
TRBJ2-1 | 17 | . | TRBD2 | TRBV3-1/TRBV3-2 | CASSQGWGRTSYNEQFF | TGTGCCAGCAGCCAAGGCTGGGGGAGGACTAGCTACAATGAGCAGTTCTTC
TRBJ1-3 | 13 | . | . | TRBV12-3/TRBV12-4 | CASSFDRGNTIYF | TGTGCCAGCAGTTTCGACCGTGGAAACACCATATATTTT
TRBJ1-5 | 13 | . | . | TRBV4-1 | CASSQDGRQPQHF | TGCGCCAGCAGCCAAGATGGACGTCAGCCCCAGCATTTT
TRBJ2-1 | 12 | . | TRBD1 | TRBV6-5 | CASSYSTGKQFF | TGTGCCAGCAGTTACTCGACAGGGAAGCAGTTCTTC
TRBJ2-2 | 15 | once | . | TRBV24-1 | CATSVEQGGTGELFF | TGTGCCACCAGTGTAGAACAGGGCGGCACCGGGGAGCTGTTTTTT
TRBJ2-7 | 15 | . | TRBD1 | TRBV5-1 | CASSLAGQGFYEQYF | TGCGCCAGCAGCTTGGCGGGACAGGGGTTCTACGAGCAGTACTTC
TRBJ2-1 | 16 | . | TRBD1 | TRBV6-5 | CASSLPGTGGRNEQFF | TGTGCCAGCAGTTTACCCGGGACAGGGGGCCGGAATGAGCAGTTCTTC
TRBJ2-1 | 14 | . | TRBD2 | TRBV10-3 | CAISAERELDEQFF | TGTGCCATCAGTGCTGAGCGGGAGTTAGATGAGCAGTTCTTC
TRBJ1-6 | 17 | . | . | TRBV27 | CASSTFRGEGWGSPLHF | TGTGCCAGCAGCACATTTCGGGGCGAGGGCTGGGGATCACCCCTCCACTTT
TRBJ2-3 | 16 | . | TRBD2 | TRBV27 | CASSLLLAGGPGTQYF | TGTGCCAGCAGTTTACTTCTAGCGGGAGGGCCGGGGACGCAGTATTTT
TRBJ1-5 | 14 | . | . | TRBV30 | CAWSRAGVGQPQHF | TGTGCCTGGAGTAGGGCGGGGGTCGGTCAGCCCCAGCATTTT
TRBJ1-1 | 13 | once | TRBD1 | TRBV28 | CASSTDRDTEAFF | TGTGCCAGCAGTACCGACAGGGACACTGAAGCTTTCTTT
TRBJ2-1 | 18 | . | TRBD1 | TRBV7-8 | CASSPRATGGNSYNEQFF | TGTGCCAGCAGCCCAAGGGCGACAGGGGGAAACTCCTACAATGAGCAGTTCTTC
TRBJ1-4 | 15 | . | . | TRBV7-3 | CASSSNLGGNEKLFF | TGTGCCAGCAGCTCGAACCTGGGCGGTAATGAAAAACTGTTTTTT
TRBJ1-2 | 14 | . | . | TRBV5-1 | CASSLATDAYGYTF | TGCGCCAGCAGCTTGGCGACAGACGCCTATGGCTACACCTTC
TRBJ1-6 | 13 | . | . | TRBV7-9 | CASSFYEGTALHF | TGTGCCAGCAGCTTCTATGAGGGAACGGCCCTCCACTTT
TRBJ2-7 | 14 | once | TRBD1 | TRBV29-1 | CSCLEGAPNYEQYF | TGCAGCTGCCTCGAGGGGGCCCCGAACTACGAGCAGTACTTC
TRBJ2-7 | 13 | once | . | TRBV13 | CASSSSRGYEQYF | TGTGCCAGCAGCTCGAGTAGAGGCTACGAGCAGTACTTC
TRBJ2-7 | 11 | . | . | TRBV6-5 | CASKRLYEQYF | TGTGCCAGCAAGAGGCTCTACGAGCAGTACTTC
TRBJ2-2 | 16 | few | TRBD2 | TRBV5-4 | CASSVRSGENTGELFF | TGTGCCAGCAGCGTGAGGAGCGGGGAGAACACCGGGGAGCTGTTTTTT
TRBJ2-7 | 14 | . | . | TRBV5-1 | CASSLRRSPAEQYF | TGCGCCAGCAGCTTGAGGAGGTCGCCGGCCGAGCAGTACTTC
TRBJ2-7 | 19 | . | TRBD2 | TRBV4-3 | CASSRTFDLGTNSGWEQYF | TGCGCCAGCAGCCGAACCTTTGATCTAGGGACTAACTCTGGGTGGGAGCAGTACTTC
TRBJ1-1 | 13 | . | . | TRBV5-1 | CASSFGEDTEAFF | TGCGCCAGCAGCTTCGGGGAGGACACTGAAGCTTTCTTT
TRBJ2-7 | 14 | . | TRBD2 | TRBV7-8 | CASSLGSGTYEQYF | TGTGCCAGCAGCTTAGGTAGCGGGACGTACGAGCAGTACTTC
TRBJ2-7 | 15 | . | TRBD1 | TRBV11-1 | CASSLTGLVSYEQYF | TGTGCCAGCAGTTTGACAGGGTTGGTCTCCTACGAGCAGTACTTC
TRBJ2-2 | 14 | . | . | TRBV5-1 | CASGFVANTGELFF | TGCGCAAGCGGGTTTGTAGCGAACACCGGGGAGCTGTTTTTT
TRBJ1-5 | 15 | . | . | TRBV6-5 | CASSYSIRNNQPQHF | TGTGCCAGCAGTTACTCGATCCGGAACAATCAGCCCCAGCATTTT
TRBJ2-1 | 14 | . | . | TRBV4-3 | CASSQDSGYNEQFF | TGCGCCAGCAGCCAAGATTCAGGGTACAATGAGCAGTTCTTC
TRBJ2-1 | 12 | . | . | TRBV19 | CASSITRNEQFF | TGTGCCAGTAGTATTACTAGGAATGAGCAGTTCTTC
TRBJ2-1 | 14 | . | . | TRBV2 | CASSVRVQYNEQFF | TGTGCCAGCAGTGTACGGGTACAATACAATGAGCAGTTCTTC
TRBJ2-7 | 18 | . | TRBD2 | TRBV5-4 | CASSLWKAGSRPTYEQYF | TGTGCCAGCAGCTTGTGGAAAGCGGGAAGTCGGCCAACCTACGAGCAGTACTTC